This TCR beta chain was documented in a study of blood T cell repertoires in COVID-19. Background on the study: Material from acute and convalescent COVID-19 was sourced from the United States, Italy and Spain. Sample material is recorded as cDNA or gDNA derived from T cells, B-cell-depleted T cells, or PBMCs.

As originally analysed: How many nucleated cells were present was estimated from reference gene primer amplification. Only in-frame clones appear in the TCRdb table, and some are missing; sequencing was by immunoSEQ multiplex PCR. V, J and clone size reflect that table, while D and trimming were determined from the DNA. Of about 670,000 clones in the sample, 75% to 90% are singletons; the top ten hold around 0.3%. The CDR3 sequence is 13 residues long. Germline V lookup: CDR1 SGHNT, CDR2 YYREEE (reference sequence). Trimming cost V 4 bases and J 3 bases, with 11 bases left between them. The chain employs TRBV5-4 and TRBJ2-7; a weak D match, TRBD1 (5 bases). Material for sequencing was peripheral blood. This receptor was identified in a woman aged 18-35 years with acute or convalescent COVID-19. CDR3 region: CASSADTYYEQYF. The CDR3 bases are TGTGCCAGCAGCGCGGACACCTACTACGAGCAGTACTTC.